This is a list of T cell receptor beta chains from one sample in a study of early T cells in non-severe SARS-CoV-2 infection. TCRdb used MiXCR to reprocess the 5' RACE reads, holding one entry per CDR3 protein. The data hold 54,000 or so distinct CDR3 sequences, with 10% to 15% observed a single time. Sequenced material: whole blood. These receptor sequences come from an adult who was a healthcare worker with PCR-confirmed SARS-CoV-2 infection or an uninfected control (not recorded which). Both conserved end residues are part of each CDR3. The order of the fields is clone size, V gene, D gene, J gene, CDR3 DNA, CDR3 protein. A D gene is named only where the DNA matches it firmly. Size is stated for part of the rows, as once, few or many counts, or as a class when the clone is expanded.

many	TRBV5-1	.	TRBJ1-2	TGCGCCAGCAGCTTGGGTGTCGGTAACTATGGCTACACCTTC	CASSLGVGNYGYTF
.	TRBV20-1	TRBD1	TRBJ2-5	TGCAGTGCTTTACAGGGGGTCCAAGAGACCCAGTACTTC	CSALQGVQETQYF
few	TRBV11-2	TRBD1	TRBJ1-1	TGTGCCAGCAGCGTTCGACAGGGGGCGCAGGCTGAAGCTTTCTTT	CASSVRQGAQAEAFF
.	TRBV6-2/TRBV6-3	TRBD1	TRBJ2-3	TGTGCCAGCAGCTATGCGACAGGGAGTACTTTCCCCACAGATACGCAGTATTTT	CASSYATGSTFPTDTQYF
.	TRBV29-1	.	TRBJ1-1	TGCAGCGTTGAACCCACAGAGGGCTCTGAAGCTTTCTTT	CSVEPTEGSEAFF
.	TRBV20-1	.	TRBJ2-7	TGCAGTGCTAGAGATCCGAGACAGGGACTTTACGAGCAGTACTTC	CSARDPRQGLYEQYF
few	TRBV20-1	.	TRBJ2-5	TGCAGTGCTAGAGCCGCTCGGGAACAAGAGACCCAGTACTTC	CSARAAREQETQYF
few	TRBV5-1	.	TRBJ2-3	TGCGCCAGCAGCTTGGTGGGGGATACGCAGTATTTT	CASSLVGDTQYF
.	TRBV28	.	TRBJ2-7	TGTGCCAGCAGTTTGTCGGGTAGCCTAGGGTCCTACGAGCAGTACTTC	CASSLSGSLGSYEQYF
once	TRBV28	TRBD2	TRBJ2-2	TGTGCCAGCAGCGCCGGGACTAGCGCCTCCGGGGAGCTGTTTTTT	CASSAGTSASGELFF
.	TRBV10-3	.	TRBJ2-2	TGTGCCATCAGTGAGTCGAAGCTGAACACCGGGGAGCTGTTTTTT	CAISESKLNTGELFF
many	TRBV20-1	.	TRBJ2-7	TGCAGTGCTAGAGATAGGGGGAAGGAGGGAGGGACCTACGAGCAGTACTTC	CSARDRGKEGGTYEQYF
few	TRBV2	TRBD1	TRBJ2-7	TGTGCCAGCAGTGGACAGGGTGTTGGATACGAGCAGTACTTC	CASSGQGVGYEQYF
few	TRBV3-1	.	TRBJ2-1	TGTGCCAGCAGCTCGCAGGGACATGAGCAGTTCTTC	CASSSQGHEQFF
few	TRBV3-1	TRBD1	TRBJ2-3	TGTGCCAGCAGCCAAGGACAGGGGGCGAATAAGCAGTATTTT	CASSQGQGANKQYF
many	TRBV20-1	TRBD2	TRBJ2-1	TGCAGTGTGGCGGGAGACCCTAGTTCCTACAATGAGCAGTTCTTC	CSVAGDPSSYNEQFF
.	TRBV20-1	.	TRBJ1-5	TGCAGTGCTACACCAAACAAACTCAATCAGCCCCAGCATTTT	CSATPNKLNQPQHF
few	TRBV5-5	.	TRBJ2-1	TGTGCCAGCAGCTTGGGGGGAACGTTATACAATGAGCAGTTCTTC	CASSLGGTLYNEQFF
many	TRBV5-4	.	TRBJ2-3	TGTGCCAGCAGCTTGGCTGGGGAGGATACGCAGTATTTT	CASSLAGEDTQYF
few	TRBV20-1	.	TRBJ1-1	TGCAGAGTTAAGGGAGTAAACACTGAAGCTTTCTTT	CRVKGVNTEAFF
.	TRBV5-1	TRBD1	TRBJ2-2	TGCGCCAGCAGCTTGGTACCCGGGACAGCGAACACCGGGGAGCTGTTTTTT	CASSLVPGTANTGELFF
many	TRBV6-6	.	TRBJ2-7	TGTGCCAGCAGCATCTCCATCTACGAGCAGTACTTC	CASSISIYEQYF
few	TRBV11-2	TRBD1	TRBJ1-1	TGTGCCAGCTCAGACAGGGGATCGAACACTGAAGCTTTCTTT	CASSDRGSNTEAFF
many	TRBV12-2	.	TRBJ2-6	TGTGCAAGTCGCTTCGGACTAGCGGGAATGTTTGGGGCCAACGTCCTGACTTTC	CASRFGLAGMFGANVLTF
few	TRBV6-5	.	TRBJ1-4	TGTGCCAGCAAGGTCAACAGGGAGCGTGATGAAAAACTGTTTTTT	CASKVNRERDEKLFF
few	TRBV10-3	.	TRBJ1-3	TGTGCCATCAGTGAGCAGCAAATCACCTCTGGAAACACCATATATTTT	CAISEQQITSGNTIYF
many	TRBV19	.	TRBJ1-5	TGTGCCAGTAGTATAGGCAGCCCCAATCAGCCCCAGCATTTT	CASSIGSPNQPQHF
many	TRBV12-3/TRBV12-4	.	TRBJ1-1	TGTGCCAGCAGTTTCGGGTCGCACACTGAAGCTTTCTTT	CASSFGSHTEAFF
few	TRBV2	.	TRBJ2-4	TGTGCCAGCAGTGAACAGGGAAAGTACTTC	CASSEQGKYF
many	TRBV6-5	TRBD1	TRBJ2-4	TGTGCCAGCAGACGGGACAGGGATCACAAAAACATTCAGTACTTC	CASRRDRDHKNIQYF
few	TRBV6-1	.	TRBJ2-1	TGTGCCAGCAGTGAAGCGCTCATCCCGGGGGAAAATGAGCAGTTCTTC	CASSEALIPGENEQFF
many	TRBV28	.	TRBJ1-5	TGTGCCAGCAAAGTTAGCAATCAGCCCCAGCATTTT	CASKVSNQPQHF
.	TRBV6-5	TRBD2	TRBJ2-7	TGTGCCAGCAGAAAGGGACTAGCGGGGGGACGAGAGCAGTACTTC	CASRKGLAGGREQYF
.	TRBV12-3/TRBV12-4	TRBD2	TRBJ2-3	TGTGCCAGCAGCCGCAGCGGGGCCCGCACAGATACGCAGTATTTT	CASSRSGARTDTQYF
many	TRBV6-1	TRBD1	TRBJ1-6	TGTGCCAGCACCCGAATGATACAGGGGTCACCCCTCCACTTT	CASTRMIQGSPLHF
.	TRBV12-3/TRBV12-4	.	TRBJ2-2	TGTGCCAGCAGCAGGGACTGGGCCGGGGAGCTGTTTTTT	CASSRDWAGELFF
few	TRBV19	TRBD1	TRBJ2-2	TGTGCCAGTAGTATAGTGGCAGGGGGTATCGGGGAGCTGTTTTTT	CASSIVAGGIGELFF